The T cell receptor beta chain described here comes from a study of beta chain features in type 1 diabetes. Turning to the study itself: All samples together contributed 100 million to 120 million sorted cells for examination.

The entirety of the isolated RNA underwent reverse transcription, so expressed TCRB transcripts were sequenced. Using immunoSEQ multiplex PCR, the repertoire was profiled, and TCRdb retains in-frame clones only, with some absent. The sample carries some 230,000 clones, over 8.5% recorded once. Between the trimmed V and J ends, which lost 5 bases and 4 bases, there was a span of 19 bases. CDR1 SGHVS and CDR2 FQNEAQ come from the germline V gene. The CDR3 has 16 amino acids. Study-wide points: A pattern of fewer insertions and more deletions at VDJ junctions was seen in type 1 diabetes patients. The study found that naive, central memory and Treg TCRB repertoires appeared more similar in patients than in healthy donors.

This clone was counted once. Its antigen is not known. The sequenced sample consisted of naive CD4+ T cells from blood. This clonotype was sampled from a woman aged 18-29 years in good health. The chain combines TRBV7-8 with TRBJ2-3, with D perhaps matching TRBD2 (5 bases). Here the CDR3 DNA reads TGTGCCAGCAGCAAGCTTGTGGCCGGGGTACCAGATACGCAGTATTTT. This translates into CASSKLVAGVPDTQYF.